This T cell receptor beta chain originates from a study of blood T cell repertoires in COVID-19. Study overall: The study drew acute and convalescent COVID-19 samples from the United States, Italy and Spain.

Authors' methods: By means of reference gene primer amplification, nucleated cell counts were estimated. TCRdb's copy holds only in-frame clones and misses some; the assay was immunoSEQ multiplex PCR. V, J and clone size were drawn from that table, and D and trimming were deduced from the DNA. The data hold 65,000 to 90,000 clones, with 75% to 95% observed a single time. Trimming stripped 3 bases from V and 2 bases from J, with 7 bases between. There are 13 residues in the CDR3. Germline CDR1 reads SGDLS; CDR2 reads YYNGEE. This receptor was identified in a human donor in a cohort sampled during active COVID-19. This sequence joins TRBV9 and TRBJ2-3; weak D call: TRBD2 (5 bases). The sample was peripheral blood. The chain's CDR3 is CASSGEFTDTQYF. The CDR3, as DNA: TGTGCCAGCAGCGGGGAGTTCACAGATACGCAGTATTTT.